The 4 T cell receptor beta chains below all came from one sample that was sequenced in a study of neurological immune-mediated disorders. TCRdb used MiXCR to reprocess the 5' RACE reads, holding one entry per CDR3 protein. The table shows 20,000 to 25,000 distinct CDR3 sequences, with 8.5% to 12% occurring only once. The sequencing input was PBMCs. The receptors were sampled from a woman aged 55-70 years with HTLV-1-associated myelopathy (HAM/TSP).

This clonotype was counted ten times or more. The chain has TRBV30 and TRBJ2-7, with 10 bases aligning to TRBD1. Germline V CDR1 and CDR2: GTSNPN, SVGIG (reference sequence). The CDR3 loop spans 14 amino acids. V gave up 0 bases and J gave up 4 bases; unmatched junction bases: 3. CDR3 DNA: TGTGCCTGGAGTGTAGGGGGACAGGGGTACGAGCAGTACTTC. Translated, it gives CAWSVGGQGYEQYF. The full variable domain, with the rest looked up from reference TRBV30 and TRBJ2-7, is SQTIHQWPATLVQPVGSPLSLECTVEGTSNPNLYWYRQAAGRGLQLLFYSVGIGQISSEVPQNLSASRPQDRQFILSSKKLLLSDSGFYLCAWSVGGQGYEQYFGPGTRLTVT.

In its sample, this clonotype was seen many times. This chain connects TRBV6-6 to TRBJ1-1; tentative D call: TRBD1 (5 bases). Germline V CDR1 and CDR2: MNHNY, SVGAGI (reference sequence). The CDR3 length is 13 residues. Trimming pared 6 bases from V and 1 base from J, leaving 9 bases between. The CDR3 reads CASSPRENTEAFF. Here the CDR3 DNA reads TGTGCCAGCAGCCCCAGGGAGAACACTGAAGCTTTCTTT.

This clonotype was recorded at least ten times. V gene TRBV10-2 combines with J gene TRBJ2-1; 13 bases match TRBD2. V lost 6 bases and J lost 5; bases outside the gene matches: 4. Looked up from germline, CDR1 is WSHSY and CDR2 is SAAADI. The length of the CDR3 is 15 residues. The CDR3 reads CASRELAGGNNEQFF. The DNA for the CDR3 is TGCGCCAGCAGGGAACTAGCGGGGGGGAACAATGAGCAGTTCTTC.

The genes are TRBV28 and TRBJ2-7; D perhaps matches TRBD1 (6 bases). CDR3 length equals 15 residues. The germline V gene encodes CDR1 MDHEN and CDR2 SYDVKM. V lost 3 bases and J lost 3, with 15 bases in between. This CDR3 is CASSFSYREDYEQYF. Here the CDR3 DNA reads TGTGCCAGCAGTTTCTCGTACAGGGAAGACTACGAGCAGTACTTC.